This T cell receptor (beta chain) originates from a study of regulatory T cells in long-lasting Graves disease. Study summary: For under 3 months, newly diagnosed Graves' patients had been taking antithyroid drugs. Study-wide results and caveats: The study found lower TCR diversity in persistent Graves' patients than in newly diagnosed ones.

In this sample, this clonotype turned up many times. Antigen specificity is unknown. Sequencing libraries for TCR beta were prepared with iRepertoire HTBI primers and Arm-PCR of CDR3 regions. MiXCR was run by TCRdb on the multiplex PCR reads, yielding one entry per CDR3 protein. The repertoire holds about 210,000 distinct CDR3 sequences, with around 19% as singletons. Time point indicated: newly diagnosed GD, antithyroid drugs for less than 3 months. From PBMCs, RNA was extracted and then used to make the TCR library. These data were also reused for a study on T cells in Graves' hyperthyroidism and ophthalmopathy. That source reports: The HTBI primer set served for first-round RT-PCR of the TCR CDR3. Within blood appeared most thyroid clonotypes that had expanded above 0.001.

This TCR was recovered from a woman aged 30 to 39 with Graves disease. This material consisted of peripheral blood mononuclear cells (PBMCs), taken at new diagnosis, from a patient treated with antithyroid drugs.

The CDR3 DNA sequence: TGTGCCAGCAGGGCCGGGACAGGGTTTCTCCTGGAGACCCAGTACTTC. Translated, it gives CASRAGTGFLLETQYF. The genes are TRBV2 and TRBJ2-5; TRBD1 matches at 9 bases. With V trimmed by 6 bases and J by 5 bases, 13 bases remained unmatched. This CDR3 comprises 16 residues. The V gene's germline CDR1 is SNHLY and CDR2 FYNNEI.